A selection of T cell receptor beta chains follows, all from one sample in a study of monozygotic twins with inflammatory bowel disease. Using the 5' RACE reads, TCRdb records one entry per CDR3 protein without DNA. The sample table includes roughly 320,000 distinct CDR3 sequences. Sequencing was performed on blood. The receptor set was obtained from a human donor with ulcerative colitis or Crohn's disease, or a healthy co-twin of an affected twin (not recorded which). Both conserved end residues are part of each CDR3. Each record gives: CDR3 protein, J gene, CDR3 length, V gene.

CASSPKWGYGQPQHF,TRBJ1-5,15,TRBV12-3/TRBV12-4
CASSQVDHTPTYEQYF,TRBJ2-7,16,TRBV14
CAGHRGTEAFF,TRBJ1-1,11,TRBV6-5
CASSQWIAGSGANVLTF,TRBJ2-6,17,TRBV4-3
CSASRGVKDKLFF,TRBJ1-4,13,TRBV20-1
CASSQGQETQYF,TRBJ2-5,12,TRBV3-1
CASSLGAGNSNQPQHF,TRBJ1-5,16,TRBV7-2
CASSPFPTTAGTGSDTEQFF,TRBJ2-1,20,TRBV18
CANKGGFSGNTIYF,TRBJ1-3,14,TRBV12-3/TRBV12-4
CASSLHTNYGYTF,TRBJ1-2,13,TRBV7-2
CASSLEVRVMSDTQYF,TRBJ2-3,16,TRBV5-4
CASSSRGPYYEQYF,TRBJ2-7,14,TRBV7-2
CASSTPGSLKEKLFF,TRBJ1-4,15,TRBV7-9
CASSQFPPGGATNEKLFF,TRBJ1-4,18,TRBV4-3
CASSSMGQVNEKLFF,TRBJ1-4,15,TRBV7-9
CASSYGLDYNEQFF,TRBJ2-1,14,TRBV18
CASSAGPGRTDTQYF,TRBJ2-3,15,TRBV12-3/TRBV12-4
CASSLPGLMETQYF,TRBJ2-5,14,TRBV7-8
CASSLSGSRGEQYF,TRBJ2-7,14,TRBV5-1
CSASIRPSNEQFF,TRBJ2-1,13,TRBV20-1
CASSSPGRYNEQFF,TRBJ2-1,14,TRBV5-1
CSAGTSGVTDTQYF,TRBJ2-3,14,TRBV20-1
CASSYSTQAYNEKLFF,TRBJ1-4,16,TRBV6-5
CATSRWYTSDEQFF,TRBJ2-1,14,TRBV15
CASSLTSTGLSLSYQPQHF,TRBJ1-5,19,TRBV28
CSARDLVAGDEETQYF,TRBJ2-5,16,TRBV20-1
CASSSPAGNTIYF,TRBJ1-3,13,TRBV9
CASSSGHPGLVAFF,TRBJ1-1,14,TRBV6-5
CASSSTGSQETQYF,TRBJ2-5,14,TRBV5-1
CASSRNREVNNEQFF,TRBJ2-1,15,TRBV6-1
CSASPGGPDNEQFF,TRBJ2-1,14,TRBV20-1
CASSQGDRGNQPQHF,TRBJ1-5,15,TRBV3-1
CASSITGHGYTF,TRBJ1-2,12,TRBV19
CASSLGQGYSPLHF,TRBJ1-6,14,TRBV7-2
CASSLAGSGGYNEQFF,TRBJ2-1,16,TRBV5-1
CAISNTGQGTEAFF,TRBJ1-1,14,TRBV10-3
CASSTRGRGTGELFF,TRBJ2-2,15,TRBV5-1
CSVTEGVYQPQHF,TRBJ1-5,13,TRBV29-1
CASSKNDRGNEKLFF,TRBJ1-4,15,TRBV5-5
CASRPTLTQETQYF,TRBJ2-5,14,TRBV7-2
CASSRPTDTQYF,TRBJ2-3,12,TRBV4-1
CASSLAVRSSYNEQFF,TRBJ2-1,16,TRBV28
CASSQDRVTTGELFF,TRBJ2-2,15,TRBV14
CASSPGTGPLFPAYNEQFF,TRBJ2-1,19,TRBV11-1
CATSDALAKNIQYF,TRBJ2-4,14,TRBV24-1
CSVEDFQGTDTQYF,TRBJ2-3,14,TRBV29-1
CASSTSPPLAEDSTDTQYF,TRBJ2-3,19,TRBV21-1
CASSLEGGYNEQFF,TRBJ2-1,14,TRBV9
CASSLAQSGGAADTQYF,TRBJ2-3,17,TRBV7-2
CAWSVSGTPSYEQYF,TRBJ2-7,15,TRBV30
CVSSRGLADLTDTQYF,TRBJ2-3,16,TRBV12-3/TRBV12-4
CASSYLTVNTEAFF,TRBJ1-1,14,TRBV6-2/TRBV6-3
CASSLWTPATQYF,TRBJ2-3,13,TRBV28
CASSLPRSKTQYF,TRBJ2-5,13,TRBV12-3/TRBV12-4
CASGVYGSYEQYF,TRBJ2-7,13,TRBV11-2
CASRIGTGLYNEQFF,TRBJ2-1,15,TRBV6-2/TRBV6-3
CAIRETGSGNTIYF,TRBJ1-3,14,TRBV10-3